This TCR beta chain stems from a study of control samples from healthy donors and cancer patients. The CDR3 has 14 residues. With 2 bases clipped from V and 8 bases from J, the junction kept 5 bases outside the gene matches. CDR1 SGHRS and CDR2 YFSETQ come from the germline V gene. TCRdb's copy holds only in-frame clones and misses some; the assay was immunoSEQ multiplex PCR. The sample consists of 98,000 or so clones, approximately 84% of them appearing once. The genes are TRBV5-1 and TRBJ1-2; TRBD1 aligns across 11 bases. The sequenced sample was blood. This TCR derives from a man younger than 35 in good health. This CDR3 reads CASSFGQGAYGYTF. The CDR3 coding sequence is TGCGCCAGCAGCTTTGGACAGGGGGCCTACGGCTACACCTTC.